This TCR beta chain was sequenced in a study of human T cells and chemical hapten exposure. Study background: From small differences in pooled library volume came most of the variation in per-sample TCR yields.

Regarding time point: patch test 1, 2 weeks after DPC sensitization. Treatment: therapeutic diphenylcyclopropenone sensitization with weekly scalp DPC. Total RNA was isolated from unfractionated whole blood. This clonotype came up many times. The CDR3 extends over 15 amino acids. CDR1 is PRHDT and CDR2 is FYEKMQ in the germline V gene (reference sequence). J lost 6 bases, V lost 6 bases, and 10 bases had no gene match. MiXCR was run by TCRdb on the RACE reads, yielding one entry per CDR3 protein. The top ten hold roughly 9.2% of the sample, which has approximately 34,000 distinct CDR3 sequences, 5.5% to 8% seen once.

Sequencing used whole blood, obtained in connection with sensitization to the hapten diphenylcyclopropenone (DPC). The origin of this receptor is a woman younger than 45 with alopecia areata. Some clones in this sample may be carry-over from other donors' samples. The rearrangement joins TRBV13 to TRBJ2-3, with 9 bases matching TRBD2. The DNA for the CDR3 is TGTGCCAGCAGAGTTAGCGGGGGCTCACTCGATACGCAGTATTTT. Translation: CASRVSGGSLDTQYF.